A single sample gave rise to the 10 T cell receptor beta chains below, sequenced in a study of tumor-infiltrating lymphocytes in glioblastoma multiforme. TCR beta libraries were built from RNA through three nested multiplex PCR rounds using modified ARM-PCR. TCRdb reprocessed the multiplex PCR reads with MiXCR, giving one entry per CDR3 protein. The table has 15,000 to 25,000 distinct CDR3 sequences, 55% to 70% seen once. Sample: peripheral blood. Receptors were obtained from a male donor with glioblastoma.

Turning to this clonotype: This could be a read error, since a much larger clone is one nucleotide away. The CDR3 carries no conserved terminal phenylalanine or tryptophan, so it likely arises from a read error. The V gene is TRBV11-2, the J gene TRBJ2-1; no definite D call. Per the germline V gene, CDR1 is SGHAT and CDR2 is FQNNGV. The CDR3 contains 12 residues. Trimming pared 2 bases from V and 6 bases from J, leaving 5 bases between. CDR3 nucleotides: TGTGCCAGCAGCTTAATCGCCAATGAGCAGTTCCTC. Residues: CASSLIANEQFL.

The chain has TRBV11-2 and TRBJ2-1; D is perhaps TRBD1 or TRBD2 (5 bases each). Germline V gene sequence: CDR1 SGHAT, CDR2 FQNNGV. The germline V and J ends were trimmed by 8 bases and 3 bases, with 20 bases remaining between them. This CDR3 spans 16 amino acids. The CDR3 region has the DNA TGTGCCAGCTGCTGGGGGACGGAAAGCTTCTACAATGAGCAGTTCTTC. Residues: CASCWGTESFYNEQFF.

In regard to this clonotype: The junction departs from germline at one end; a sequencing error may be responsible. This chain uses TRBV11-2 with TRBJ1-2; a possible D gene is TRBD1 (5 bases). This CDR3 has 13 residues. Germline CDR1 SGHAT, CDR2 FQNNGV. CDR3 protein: CASSLAGDYGYTF. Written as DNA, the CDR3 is TGTGCCAGCAGTTTAGCGGGGGACTATGGCTATACCTTC.

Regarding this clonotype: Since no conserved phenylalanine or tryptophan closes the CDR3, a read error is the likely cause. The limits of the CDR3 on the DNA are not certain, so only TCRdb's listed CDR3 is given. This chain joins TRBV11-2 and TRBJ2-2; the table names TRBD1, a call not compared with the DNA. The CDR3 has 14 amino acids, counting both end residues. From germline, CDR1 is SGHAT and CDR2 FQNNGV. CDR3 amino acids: CASSPRKATGELSS.

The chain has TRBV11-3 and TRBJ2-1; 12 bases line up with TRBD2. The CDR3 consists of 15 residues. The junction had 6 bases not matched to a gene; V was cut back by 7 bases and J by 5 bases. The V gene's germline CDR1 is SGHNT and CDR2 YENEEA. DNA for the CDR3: TGTGCCAGCACCCGACTAGCGGGGGCCAACAATGAGCAGTTCTTC. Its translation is CASTRLAGANNEQFF.

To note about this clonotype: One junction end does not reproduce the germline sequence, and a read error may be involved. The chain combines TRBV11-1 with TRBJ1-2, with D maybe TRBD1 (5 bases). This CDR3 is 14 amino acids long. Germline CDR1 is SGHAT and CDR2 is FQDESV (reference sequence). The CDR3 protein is CASSLGAVDYGYTF. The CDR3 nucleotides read TGTGCCAGTAGCTTAGGGGCGGTGGATTATGGCTACACCTTC. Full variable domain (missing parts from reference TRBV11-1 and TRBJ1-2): EAEVAQSPRYKITEKSQAVAFWCDPISGHATLYWYRQILGQGPELLVQFQDESVVDDSQLPKDRFSAERLKGVDSTLKIQPAELGDSAMYLCASSLGAVDYGYTFGSGTRLTVV.

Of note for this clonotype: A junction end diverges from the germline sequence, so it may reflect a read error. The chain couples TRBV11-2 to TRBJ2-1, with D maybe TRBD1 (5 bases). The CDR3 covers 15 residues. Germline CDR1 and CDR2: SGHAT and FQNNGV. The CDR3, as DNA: TGTGTCAGCAGCCCCAGGCAGGGTAACTACAATGAGCAGTTCTTC. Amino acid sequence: CVSSPRQGNYNEQFF.

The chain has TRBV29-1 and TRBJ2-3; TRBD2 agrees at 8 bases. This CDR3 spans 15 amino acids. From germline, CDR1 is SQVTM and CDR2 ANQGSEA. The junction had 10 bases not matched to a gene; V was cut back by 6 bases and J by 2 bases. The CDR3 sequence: CSVPWTSSITDTQYF. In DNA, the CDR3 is TGCAGCGTACCCTGGACTAGCAGTATCACAGATACGCAGTATTTT.

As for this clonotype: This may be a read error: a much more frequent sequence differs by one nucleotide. The DNA of the CDR3 is TGCACCAGCAGCCCCGGGACAGGGTTACGAGAAAAACTGTTTTTT. Protein sequence: CTSSPGTGLREKLFF. The rearrangement joins TRBV5-1 to TRBJ1-4; 9 nucleotides align to TRBD1. This CDR3 is 15 amino acids long. Germline V lookup: CDR1 SGHRS, CDR2 YFSETQ.

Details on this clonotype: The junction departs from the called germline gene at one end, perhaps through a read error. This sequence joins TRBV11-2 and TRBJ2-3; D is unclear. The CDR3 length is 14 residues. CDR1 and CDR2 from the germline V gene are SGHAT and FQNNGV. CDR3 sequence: CGSRLIQIADTQYF. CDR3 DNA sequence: TGTGGCAGCAGATTAATACAAATCGCAGATACGCAGTATTTT.